The 14 T cell receptor beta chains below come from one sample, sequenced in a study of blood T cell repertoires in COVID-19. Libraries were prepared by immunoSEQ multiplex PCR; TCRdb keeps only in-frame clonotypes and omits some of them. The sample has 150,000 to 200,000 clones, around nine tenths seen once. Sequencing used peripheral blood. These receptors were taken from a man in his sixties or seventies with active or convalescent COVID-19.

The chain links TRBV30 to TRBJ2-2; 10 bases match TRBD2. CDR1 is GTSNPN and CDR2 is SVGIG in the germline V gene (reference sequence). This CDR3 region has 14 residues. V shed 7 bases and J 4 bases; nucleotides not matched to a gene: 6. The CDR3 reads CAFTSGTVTGELFF. As DNA, the CDR3 is TGTGCCTTTACTAGCGGGACGGTCACCGGGGAGCTGTTTTTT.

This CDR3 reads CSASKLQETQYF. In DNA, the CDR3 is TGCAGTGCTAGTAAGCTCCAAGAGACCCAGTACTTC. The rearrangement joins TRBV20-1 to TRBJ2-5; D remains unclear. The germline V gene has CDR1 DFQATT and CDR2 SNEGSKA (reference sequence). The V and J ends lost 3 bases and 1 base respectively, with 6 bases between them. This CDR3 has 12 amino acids.

This clone has just one count. The chain joins TRBV27 to TRBJ1-1; the match to TRBD1 covers 9 bases. Germline CDR1 and CDR2: MNHEY and SMNVEV (reference sequence). Losses at the gene ends were 0 bases for V and 4 bases for J; bases not matched to a gene: 3. There are 15 residues in the CDR3. In DNA form, the CDR3 reads TGTGCCAGCAGTTTATCGAGGGGACAGGGCACTGAAGCTTTCTTT. Amino acids: CASSLSRGQGTEAFF.

The chain recombines TRBV6-6 with TRBJ2-3; D gene ambiguous. Germline V lookup: CDR1 MNHNY, CDR2 SVGAGI (reference sequence). The V end lost 6 bases, the J end lost 4 bases, and 8 bases lay between the germline ends. The CDR3 consists of 12 residues. As DNA, the CDR3 is TGTGCCAGCAGACAAATTCCAGATACGCAGTATTTT. Translation: CASRQIPDTQYF.

This clone showed up just once. The chain carries TRBV19 and TRBJ2-5, with a weak D call TRBD2 (7 bases). The CDR3 runs to 14 residues. Germline-derived CDR1 and CDR2 are LNHDA and SQIVND (reference sequence). Trimming pared 7 bases from V and 5 bases from J, leaving 17 bases between. The CDR3 region has the DNA TGTGCCAGTACCCCGGGGGGCCCAGGGGAGACCCAGTACTTC. This gives the protein CASTPGGPGETQYF.

The V call is TRBV24-1, the J call TRBJ2-3; 8 bases match TRBD2. The CDR3 runs to 15 residues. CDR1 KGHDR and CDR2 SFDVKD come from the germline V gene. V shed 4 bases and J 6 bases; nucleotides not matched to a gene: 8. The CDR3 here is CATSEKGTRADTQYF. CDR3 DNA: TGTGCCACCAGTGAAAAGGGGACTAGGGCGGATACGCAGTATTTT.

The chain combines TRBV29-1 with TRBJ2-3; D is possibly TRBD2 (5 bases). V lost 4 bases and J 0 bases, leaving 8 bases between the germline ends. CDR1 is SQVTM and CDR2 is ANQGSEA in the germline V gene. The CDR3 sequence is 13 residues long. CDR3 nucleotides: TGCAGCGTTGCTAGCCCTAGCACAGATACGCAGTATTTT. It codes for CSVASPSTDTQYF.

The chain is built from TRBV5-1 and TRBJ1-2, with a tentative D call TRBD1 (6 bases). With 4 bases removed from V and 3 bases from J, the gap between germline ends came to 13 bases. The CDR3 is 14 residues long. The germline V gene has CDR1 SGHRS and CDR2 YFSETQ. The CDR3 bases are TGCGCCAGCAGCCCCGGACAGAATTACTATGGCTACACCTTC. Its translation is CASSPGQNYYGYTF.

CDR3 sequence reads: CASSSNREEKLFF. In DNA form, the CDR3 reads TGTGCCAGCAGTTCGAACCGGGAGGAAAAACTGTTTTTT. V is TRBV5-4 and J is TRBJ1-4; no clear D. Germline loops: CDR1 SGHNT, CDR2 YYREEE (reference sequence). This CDR3 comprises 13 residues. The ends were cut back, 5 bases at V and 8 bases at J, with 13 bases in the middle.

This clone was seen only once. V is TRBV27 and J is TRBJ1-4; 8 nucleotides agree with TRBD1. The J segment lost 10 bases and the V segment lost 4 bases, leaving 8 bases of the junction unmatched. This CDR3 has 14 amino acids. Germline values: CDR1 MNHEY, CDR2 SMNVEV (reference sequence). The CDR3 loop is CASSSTGVGAKLFF. The CDR3 DNA is TGTGCCAGCAGTTCGACAGGGGTCGGGGCAAAACTGTTTTTT. The whole variable domain, filled in from reference TRBV27 and TRBJ1-4, reads EAQVTQNPRYLITVTGKKLTVTCSQNMNHEYMSWYRQDPGLGLRQIYYSMNVEVTDKGDVPEGYKVSRKEKRNFPLILESPSPNQTSLYFCASSSTGVGAKLFFGSGTQLSVL.

The gene calls are TRBV6-5 and TRBJ1-1; TRBD1 matches 7 bases. This CDR3 is built from 14 residues. CDR1 and CDR2 from the germline V gene are MNHEY and SVGAGI. The trim removed 2 bases at V and 4 bases at J, leaving 4 bases unmatched. CDR3 in amino acids: CASSYRDRSTEAFF. The CDR3 region has the DNA TGTGCCAGCAGTTACAGGGACAGATCCACTGAAGCTTTCTTT.

The V and J genes are TRBV12-3 or TRBV12-4 and TRBJ1-5; D might be TRBD1 (6 bases). Trimming left V 8 bases short and J 4 bases short, with 12 bases between. CDR3 size: 13 residues. The DNA of the CDR3 is TGTGCCAGCCTAGCACAGGGTAATCAGCCCCAGCATTTT. Its translation: CASLAQGNQPQHF.

The rearrangement uses TRBV6-5 and TRBJ1-6; D may be TRBD1 (5 bases). The germline V and J ends were trimmed by 0 bases and 17 bases, with 8 bases remaining between them. This CDR3 has 11 residues. Germline CDR1 reads MNHEY; CDR2 reads SVGAGI. CDR3: CASSYSGAFHF. CDR3 DNA: TGTGCCAGCAGTTACTCAGGGGCCTTCCACTTT.

The chain carries TRBV20-1 and TRBJ2-3; D possibly corresponds to TRBD1 (5 bases). The V end lost 5 bases, the J end lost 4 bases, and 7 bases lay between the germline ends. The CDR3 totals 11 residues. CDR1 DFQATT and CDR2 SNEGSKA come from the germline V gene (reference sequence). The CDR3 sequence: CSAGAADTQYF. CDR3 bases: TGCAGTGCTGGGGCGGCAGATACGCAGTATTTT.